The clone carrying this TCR beta chain was seen repeatedly, ten times or more. This entry is derived from a study of low-dose radiotherapy and immunotherapy resistance in tumors. cDNA synthesis used a TRAV/TRBV-specific primer set for both chains. With a V-primer adapter and a constant-region primer, TCRs were amplified for approximately 20 PCR cycles. Via MiXCR, TCRdb re-called the reads, giving one row per CDR3 protein. The repertoire holds tens of thousands of distinct CDR3 sequences, with 20% to 25% as singletons. The time point here: after trial treatment. The sample's treatment: LDRT plus nivolumab, ipilimumab, low-dose cyclophosphamide and aspirin (RACIN trial). Donors were administered nivolumab, ipilimumab, aspirin and low-dose cyclophosphamide, together with low-dose radiotherapy. Patients qualified if they had advanced solid tumors that lacked tumor-infiltrating lymphocytes. The CDR3 has 14 amino acids. With 2 bases removed from V and 7 bases from J, the gap between germline ends came to 11 bases. Germline V gene sequence: CDR1 MDHEN, CDR2 SYDVKM.

The chain carries TRBV28 and TRBJ1-4, with a weak D call TRBD1 (5 bases). The sequence was obtained from a female donor with ovarian cancer. The specimen comprised PBMCs, sampled after low-dose radiotherapy plus immunotherapy. CDR3 bases: TGTGCCAGCAGTTTAGGAGGGGAGGGTGAAAAACTGTTTTTT. Translating it yields CASSLGGEGEKLFF.